These T cell receptor beta chains were read from a single sample in a study of shared clonotypes between healthy human individuals. The table came from immunoSEQ multiplex PCR; TCRdb's copy has only in-frame clones and leaves some out. The top ten clones hold 1.2% of a sample with 1.6 million or so clones, roughly 95% of them seen once. Sample: naive CD4+ T cells sorted from blood. These receptor sequences come from a man aged 25 to 40 in good health. CDR3s include the opening cysteine and the closing phenylalanine or tryptophan. D genes are given only for firm matches. A row's size may be missing; if present it is once, few, many or a size class.

v_call: TRBV6-6
d_call: NA
clone_size: NA
j_call: TRBJ1-5
cdr3_aa: CASVLTRNQPQHF
cdr3_nt: TGTGCCAGCGTACTCACCAGGAATCAGCCCCAGCATTTT

v_call: TRBV15
d_call: NA
clone_size: NA
j_call: TRBJ2-1
cdr3_aa: CATSRDKAFSWDEQFF
cdr3_nt: TGTGCCACCAGCAGAGATAAGGCTTTCTCTTGGGATGAGCAGTTCTTC

v_call: TRBV30
d_call: NA
clone_size: NA
j_call: TRBJ2-5
cdr3_aa: CAWSGGETQYF
cdr3_nt: TGTGCCTGGAGTGGGGGAGAGACCCAGTACTTC

v_call: TRBV25-1
d_call: TRBD1
clone_size: once
j_call: TRBJ2-1
cdr3_aa: CASSELRGLSYNEQFF
cdr3_nt: TGTGCCAGCAGTGAATTAAGGGGGCTCTCCTACAATGAGCAGTTCTTC

v_call: TRBV27
d_call: TRBD2
clone_size: NA
j_call: TRBJ2-6
cdr3_aa: CASTDSGRLGLSSGANVLTF
cdr3_nt: TGTGCCAGCACCGACAGCGGGAGGCTAGGATTAAGTTCTGGGGCCAACGTCCTGACTTTC

v_call: TRBV5-1
d_call: NA
clone_size: NA
j_call: TRBJ2-2
cdr3_aa: CASSLSGKNTGELFF
cdr3_nt: TGCGCCAGCAGCTTGTCAGGGAAGAACACCGGGGAGCTGTTTTTT

v_call: TRBV19
d_call: NA
clone_size: NA
j_call: TRBJ2-2
cdr3_aa: CASSPPWGAGELFF
cdr3_nt: TGTGCCAGTAGCCCGCCCTGGGGGGCCGGGGAGCTGTTTTTT

v_call: TRBV5-1
d_call: NA
clone_size: once
j_call: TRBJ1-4
cdr3_aa: CASSPTHSVYYEKLFF
cdr3_nt: TGCGCCAGCAGCCCTACCCACAGCGTCTATTATGAAAAACTGTTTTTT

v_call: TRBV29-1
d_call: NA
clone_size: NA
j_call: TRBJ1-1
cdr3_aa: CSLKEGYANTEAFF
cdr3_nt: TGCAGCCTAAAGGAGGGGTATGCGAACACTGAAGCTTTCTTT

v_call: TRBV19
d_call: NA
clone_size: NA
j_call: TRBJ2-1
cdr3_aa: CASSISVRPWNEQFF
cdr3_nt: TGTGCCAGTAGTATAAGCGTCCGACCGTGGAATGAGCAGTTCTTC

v_call: TRBV18
d_call: NA
clone_size: NA
j_call: TRBJ2-1
cdr3_aa: CASSVGTTYNEQFF
cdr3_nt: TGTGCCAGCTCAGTCGGGACCACCTACAATGAGCAGTTCTTC

v_call: TRBV23-1
d_call: TRBD2
clone_size: NA
j_call: TRBJ2-1
cdr3_aa: CASSQFSGLAPFPQYNEQFF
cdr3_nt: TGCGCCAGCAGTCAATTCTCGGGACTAGCCCCATTTCCCCAGTACAATGAGCAGTTCTTC